This T cell receptor beta chain was sequenced for a study of T cell repertoires in cytomegalovirus infection (dated by TCRdb to about 2019). Broadly, across the study: Donor HLA type was relevant to the analysis, as public TCR beta signatures indicated carriage of CMV infection together with the matching HLA type. Study-wide findings and limitations: Cumulative frequency of public TCR beta family members discriminated carriers of CMV infection plus the relevant HLA type in this cohort and an independent 352-donor cohort. The ex vivo response was dominated by HLA-C-restricted CMV-specific TCR beta clonotypes, which also provided the single most frequent clonotype in two of eight donors.

For sequencing, an Illumina HiSeq 1500 was employed. The public reads were run again by TCRdb, first through fastp at Q25 and then through MiXCR, and only productive beta chains were kept. Identical CDR3 protein sequences are pooled into one entry, listed with their most common genes and DNA. The sample table records almost 500,000 distinct CDR3 sequences; roughly 10% of these occur just once. Clones ranked in the top ten supply more than 8.5% of the sample. This clonotype was observed at least ten times. Its antigen remains unidentified. No per-base quality is available; no much larger clone lies one base away. V loses 2 bases of germline sequence and J loses 4 bases, and the interval between the two ends is 9 bases. Looking up the germline V gene yields CDR1 SGHRS and CDR2 YFSETQ. Its CDR3 holds 13 amino acids, cysteine through phenylalanine. Only CDR3 DNA is held: 39 bases, read in frame from base 1.

This receptor chain uses TRBV5-1 and TRBJ2-5; the D gene cannot be resolved reliably. The material sequenced was PBMCs. The TCR originated in a human donor in good health (CMV status not recorded). Some clones in this sample may be carry-over from other donors' samples. CDR3 loop: CASSFWEGETQYF. The nucleotides are TGCGCCAGCAGCTTTTGGGAAGGAGAGACCCAGTACTTC.